This passage covers 15 T cell receptor beta chains from one sample sequenced in a study of response to subunit inactivated influenza vaccine. TCRdb processed the RT-PCR reads anew with MiXCR; each CDR3 protein has one entry. The repertoire holds approximately 570,000 distinct CDR3 sequences, about 8% seen once, with 13% in the top ten. Sequencing was performed on PBMCs from blood, taken roughly 24 months after vaccination. Source of these receptors: a man aged 50 to 69 who received an inactivated influenza vaccine.

This clonotype was counted between two and nine times. This sequence joins TRBV6-1 and TRBJ1-5; TRBD1 matches at 7 bases. The ends lost 6 bases at V and 4 bases at J; junction bases unmatched: 9. The CDR3 has 15 amino acids. CDR1 MNHNS and CDR2 SASEGT come from the germline V gene. CDR3 DNA: TGTGCCAGCAGCAAGCCCGCCAGGGGGAATCAGCCCCAGCATTTT. This sequence encodes CASSKPARGNQPQHF.

Concerning this clonotype: A much bigger clone sits one base away, suggesting this may be a read error. The conserved phenylalanine or tryptophan normally closing the CDR3 is absent here, so this likely arose from a read error. The chain employs TRBV5-1 and TRBJ1-1; 7 nucleotides agree with TRBD1. Per germline, CDR1 SGHRS and CDR2 YFSETQ. This CDR3 has 15 amino acids. V shed 4 bases and J 0 bases; nucleotides not matched to a gene: 6. CDR3 loop: CASSKGQTMNTEAFI. CDR3 in DNA: TGCGCCAGCAGCAAGGGACAGACAATGAACACTGAAGCTTTCATT.

There are a few counts of this clonotype. This chain connects TRBV20-1 to TRBJ1-2; D remains unclear. The germline V and J ends were trimmed by 4 bases and 7 bases, with 19 bases remaining between them. The germline CDR1 and CDR2 sequences are DFQATT and SNEGSKA (reference sequence). This CDR3 contains 14 residues. The CDR3 DNA is TGCAGTGCTATGTGGGAGCCTGGCTTGGGTGGCTACACCTTC. This sequence encodes CSAMWEPGLGGYTF.

This clonotype was detected many times. The CDR3 DNA reads as TGCAGCGTTAGACTAGCGGGCCTCTCCTACGAGCAGTACTTC. Protein: CSVRLAGLSYEQYF. The rearrangement joins TRBV29-1 to TRBJ2-7; the match to TRBD2 covers 10 bases. V lost 5 bases and J lost 0; bases outside the gene matches: 4. The CDR3 is made up of 14 amino acids. Germline V gene sequence: CDR1 SQVTM, CDR2 ANQGSEA.

The chain uses TRBV18 and TRBJ1-1, with 12 bases identical to TRBD1. The germline V gene has CDR1 KGHSH and CDR2 LQKENI. This CDR3 is built from 12 residues. V was pared by 3 bases and J by 14 bases, with 4 bases of the junction left unmatched. CDR3 nucleotides: TGTGCCAGCTCACCGGGACAGGGGGCAATCTTCTTT. It encodes CASSPGQGAIFF.

The V gene is TRBV5-5, the J gene TRBJ1-5; D may be TRBD1 (6 bases). The V gene's germline CDR1 is SGHKS and CDR2 YYEKEE (reference sequence). The CDR3 extends over 15 amino acids. The germline V and J ends were trimmed by 2 bases and 5 bases, with 14 bases remaining between them. The CDR3 sequence is CASSLGGGGDQPQHF. The CDR3 nucleotides read TGTGCCAGCAGCTTAGGAGGGGGAGGCGATCAGCCCCAGCATTTT.

The CDR3, as DNA: TGTGCCAGCACCCTGGGGGGGGGACTTGGAGATACGCAGTATTTT. Translated: CASTLGGGLGDTQYF. The rearrangement links TRBV12-3 or TRBV12-4 to TRBJ2-3, with 7 bases matching TRBD2. The CDR3 is 15 residues long. Losses at the gene ends were 7 bases for V and 5 bases for J; bases not matched to a gene: 12.

The chain has TRBV12-3 or TRBV12-4 and TRBJ1-2; 12 bases are a match to TRBD1. The length of the CDR3 is 15 residues. V dropped 5 bases and J dropped 7; count of bases not matched to a gene: 8. The CDR3 here is CASSPWDRGPSGYTF. In nucleotides, the CDR3 is TGTGCCAGCAGTCCCTGGGACAGGGGGCCTTCTGGCTACACCTTC.

This clonotype was seen ten or more times. This chain uses TRBV7-2 with TRBJ2-2, with 8 bases identical to TRBD1. The J segment lost 7 bases and the V segment lost 6 bases, leaving 4 bases of the junction unmatched. The CDR3 loop spans 13 amino acids. From germline, CDR1 is SGHTA and CDR2 FQGNSA. CDR3 sequence reads: CASSRTGGGELFF. Here the CDR3 DNA reads TGTGCCAGCAGTCGAACAGGGGGCGGGGAGCTGTTTTTT.

This chain uses TRBV15 with TRBJ1-1; TRBD1 matches at 9 bases. Germline V gives CDR1 LNHNV, CDR2 YYDKDF (reference sequence). The trim removed 0 bases at V and 5 bases at J, leaving 7 bases unmatched. The CDR3 spans 16 residues. The CDR3 is CATSRDITGGRTEAFF. In DNA form, the CDR3 reads TGTGCCACCAGCAGAGATATAACAGGGGGCCGGACTGAAGCTTTCTTT.

This clonotype has just a few counts. V gene TRBV29-1 combines with J gene TRBJ2-2; 11 bases fit TRBD1. Germline CDR1 SQVTM, CDR2 ANQGSEA. CDR3 size: 14 residues. Trimming cost V 5 bases and J 7 bases; bases outside gene matches: 6. The chain's CDR3 is CSVLGQGAVGELFF. The CDR3 region has the DNA TGCAGCGTTCTCGGACAGGGGGCGGTCGGGGAGCTGTTTTTT.

This rearrangement joins TRBV18 to TRBJ1-1; the D gene is possibly TRBD1 (5 bases). This CDR3 region has 13 residues. Germline loops: CDR1 KGHSH, CDR2 LQKENI. Trimming removed 1 base from V and 7 bases from J, with 10 bases in between. This chain's CDR3 is CASSPQEQVEAFF. The CDR3 DNA is TGTGCCAGCTCACCACAAGAACAGGTTGAAGCTTTCTTT.

The chain recombines TRBV7-2 with TRBJ1-5; a weak D match, TRBD1 (5 bases). In germline, CDR1 is SGHTA, CDR2 FQGNSA. V lost 5 bases to trimming and J lost 0 bases, with 8 bases between them. The CDR3 covers 14 residues. CDR3: CASSRQFSNQPQHF. Here the CDR3 DNA reads TGTGCCAGCAGCCGACAGTTTAGCAATCAGCCCCAGCATTTT.

This clonotype was found many times. The rearrangement uses TRBV10-2 and TRBJ2-3; 9 positions agree with TRBD2. Germline CDR1 is WSHSY and CDR2 is SAAADI. This CDR3 has 14 residues. The ends lost 7 bases at V and 9 bases at J; junction bases unmatched: 11. CDR3 residues: CASNGASGGTTQYF. CDR3 bases: TGCGCCAGCAATGGGGCGAGCGGGGGGACGACGCAGTATTTT.

The V call is TRBV20-1, the J call TRBJ2-3; no definite D call. This CDR3 is built from 13 residues. V gave up 2 bases and J gave up 0 bases, with 6 bases separating them. CDR1 is DFQATT and CDR2 is SNEGSKA in the germline V gene (reference sequence). The chain's CDR3 is CSARHGSTDTQYF. The DNA for the CDR3 is TGCAGTGCTAGACATGGTAGCACAGATACGCAGTATTTT.